This TCR beta chain was captured in a study of cytomegalovirus exposure and HLA in healthy donors. PCR used 60 Vbeta primers and 13 Jbeta primers. TCRdb's table, derived via immunoSEQ multiplex PCR, lists solely in-frame clones and lacks some. The sample includes around 180,000 clones, 75% to 85% of them seen just once. The CDR3 is 15 amino acids. V was shortened by 3 bases and J by 0 bases, with 12 bases between the two germline ends. Germline lookup yields CDR1 SGHTA and CDR2 FQGNSA. V usage is TRBV7-2 and J usage is TRBJ2-7, with D maybe TRBD2 (6 bases). The TCR comes from a woman aged 45-60 years in good health and CMV-seropositive. Sequencing used PBMCs. The CDR3 protein is CASSFSGGSSYEQYF. The DNA for the CDR3 is TGTGCCAGCAGCTTTAGCGGAGGAAGCTCCTACGAGCAGTACTTC. Full variable domain (remainder filled in from reference TRBV7-2 and TRBJ2-7): GAGVSQSPSNKVTEKGKDVELRCDPISGHTALYWYRQSLGQGLEFLIYFQGNSAPDKSGLPSDRFSAERTGGSVSTLTIQRTQQEDSAVYLCASSFSGGSSYEQYFGPGTRLTVT.